This TCR beta chain was sequenced during a study of Ad26.COV2.S vaccination and SARS-CoV-2 variants. Study-wide context: The authors gave Ad26.COV2.S intramuscularly, either once or twice 56 days apart. Study-level results: The authors reported substantial breadth in spike-specific CD8+ and CD4+ T cell responses after vaccination.

Assay used: immunoSEQ multiplex PCR; TCRdb lists only in-frame clones, some missing. Among roughly 240,000 clones, around nine tenths were seen once, and the ten largest hold roughly a tenth. Stated treatment: about 20 received Ad26.COV2.S at low or high dose, single or two shots; 5 received placebo; per-sample allocation not given. Sampling occurred on day 63 after the first vaccine or placebo injection. Concerning this clone: Its cognate antigen is unknown.

Germline V gene sequence: CDR1 LNHDA, CDR2 SQIVND (reference sequence). The CDR3 contains 13 residues. Losses at the gene ends were 4 bases for V and 5 bases for J; bases not matched to a gene: 3. The material sequenced was peripheral blood, taken in a trial of Ad26.COV2.S vaccine versus placebo. This clonotype was sampled from a person between 18 and 65 years old who received the Ad26.COV2.S COVID-19 vaccine or a placebo. The J gene is TRBJ1-1, the V gene TRBV19; 8 positions match TRBD1. CDR3 amino acids: CASSTGGRTEAFF. In DNA, the CDR3 is TGTGCCAGTAGTACAGGGGGCCGAACTGAAGCTTTCTTT.